Following are 6 T cell receptor beta chains from one sample sequenced in a study of blood T cell repertoires in COVID-19. Data came from immunoSEQ multiplex PCR; TCRdb stores just in-frame clones and leaves some out. The repertoire consists of roughly 65,000 clones, with 60% to 80% occurring once and the leading ten covering approximately 15%. What was sequenced was peripheral blood. The receptors derive from a man between 60 and 75 years old with acute or convalescent COVID-19.

CDR3 bases: TGTGCCAGCAGTATACCGGCGGGATCGGGTACAGATACGCAGTATTTT. This translates into CASSIPAGSGTDTQYF. This sequence joins TRBV7-9 and TRBJ2-3; D perhaps matches TRBD2 (6 bases). This CDR3 has 16 amino acids. The germline V gene has CDR1 SEHNR and CDR2 FQNEAQ (reference sequence). The V end was cut by 6 bases, the J end by 3 bases, with 19 bases between.

The V and J genes are TRBV5-6 and TRBJ2-7, with TRBD2 identical over 9 bases. With 4 bases clipped from V and 5 bases from J, the junction kept 10 bases outside the gene matches. CDR1 is SGHDT and CDR2 is YYEEEE in the germline V gene. The CDR3 sequence is 15 residues long. CDR3 amino acids: CASSPRVAGANEQYF. As DNA, the CDR3 is TGTGCCAGCAGCCCCCGGGTAGCGGGGGCCAACGAGCAGTACTTC.

This CDR3 is CASLRGLNTEAFF. The CDR3 DNA is TGTGCCAGCCTGCGGGGGCTGAACACTGAAGCTTTCTTT. The rearrangement uses TRBV2 and TRBJ1-1; D is possibly TRBD1 (6 bases). V lost 8 bases, J lost 0 bases, and 10 bases lay in between. Germline CDR1 and CDR2: SNHLY and FYNNEI. There are 13 residues in the CDR3.

This chain uses TRBV7-9 with TRBJ1-1; 7 bases are a match to TRBD1. CDR1 and CDR2 (germline): SEHNR, FQNEAQ (reference sequence). V shed 4 bases, J shed 5 bases, and the junction held 4 bases outside the gene matches. The CDR3 sequence is 13 residues long. In DNA form, the CDR3 reads TGTGCCAGCAGCTCTCAACAGGGGACTGAAGCTTTCTTT. Its protein product is CASSSQQGTEAFF.

This chain's CDR3 is CASSRQGIINEQFF. DNA for the CDR3: TGTGCCAGCAGCCGACAGGGCATAATTAATGAGCAGTTCTTC. V is TRBV11-3 and J is TRBJ2-1, with TRBD1 matching 7 bases. The J segment lost 7 bases and the V segment lost 5 bases, leaving 8 bases of the junction unmatched. The CDR3 sequence is 14 residues long. Germline V gene sequence: CDR1 SGHNT, CDR2 YENEEA.

The V call is TRBV29-1, the J call TRBJ2-1, with D tentatively TRBD2 (6 bases). The CDR3 is made up of 13 amino acids. The V gene lost 2 bases and the J gene lost 8 bases, with 13 bases spanning the gap. Germline assignment: CDR1 SQVTM and CDR2 ANQGSEA. DNA of the CDR3: TGCAGCGTTGAATACCGGGGGTTCGATGAGCAGTTCTTC. It codes for CSVEYRGFDEQFF.